This T cell receptor (beta chain) was identified in a study of response to subunit inactivated influenza vaccine. Study-wide points: The authors put forward the suggestion that each seasonal influenza vaccination may bring in only a limited number of new T cells.

TCRdb used MiXCR to reprocess the RT-PCR reads, holding one entry per CDR3 protein. The table has some 800,000 distinct CDR3 sequences, about 20% seen once. Concerning this clonotype itself: Its antigen remains unidentified.

CDR1 is SNHLY, CDR2 FYNNEI, per germline. J was trimmed by 7 bases and V by 2 bases; bases with no gene match: 5. The CDR3 is 14 residues long. The input for sequencing was PBMCs from blood, taken around 5 days after vaccination. This TCR was recovered from a man in his fifties who received an inactivated influenza vaccine. V gene TRBV2 combines with J gene TRBJ2-4, with 7 bases identical to TRBD1. This CDR3 is CASSEFQGENIQYF. The CDR3 region has the DNA TGTGCCAGCAGTGAATTCCAGGGGGAGAACATTCAGTACTTC.